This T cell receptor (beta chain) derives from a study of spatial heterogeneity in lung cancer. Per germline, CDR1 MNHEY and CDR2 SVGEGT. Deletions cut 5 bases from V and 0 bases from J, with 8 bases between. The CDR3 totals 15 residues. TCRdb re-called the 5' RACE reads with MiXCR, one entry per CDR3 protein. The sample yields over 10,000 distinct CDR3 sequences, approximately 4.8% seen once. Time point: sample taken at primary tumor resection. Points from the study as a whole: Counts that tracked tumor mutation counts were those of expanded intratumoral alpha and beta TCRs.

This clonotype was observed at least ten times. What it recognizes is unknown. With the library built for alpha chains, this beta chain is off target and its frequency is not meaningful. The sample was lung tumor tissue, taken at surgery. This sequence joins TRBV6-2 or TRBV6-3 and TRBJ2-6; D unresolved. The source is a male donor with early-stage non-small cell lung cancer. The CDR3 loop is CASSPPSSGANVLTF. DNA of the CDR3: TGTGCCAGCAGTCCGCCTAGCTCTGGGGCCAACGTCCTGACTTTC.